The 28 T cell receptor beta chains below come from one sample, sequenced in a study of blood T cell repertoires in COVID-19. Sequencing used immunoSEQ multiplex PCR; TCRdb keeps in-frame clones, though not all of them. The sample consists of 100,000 to 150,000 clones, roughly 90% of them appearing once. Sequenced: peripheral blood. The origin of the receptors is a man aged 50 to 59 with COVID-19, enrolled during active disease.

The sample holds one count of this clone. V gene TRBV30 combines with J gene TRBJ1-3; weak D call: TRBD1 (5 bases). The ends were cut back, 8 bases at V and 0 bases at J, with 14 bases in the middle. The CDR3 is made up of 14 amino acids. Germline lookup yields CDR1 GTSNPN and CDR2 SVGIG (reference sequence). CDR3 nucleotide sequence: TGTGCCGGGAAGACAGCCTACTCTGGAAACACCATATATTTT. Residues: CAGKTAYSGNTIYF.

The rearrangement joins TRBV24-1 to TRBJ2-4; 7 bases are a match to TRBD2. This CDR3 has 13 amino acids. Germline values: CDR1 KGHDR, CDR2 SFDVKD. V dropped 1 base and J dropped 12; count of bases not matched to a gene: 5. DNA of the CDR3: TGTGCCACCAGTGATTTTGCGGGAGACAATCAGTACTTC. Protein sequence: CATSDFAGDNQYF.

V usage is TRBV9 and J usage is TRBJ2-5; tentative D call: TRBD2 (5 bases). Trimming left V 0 bases short and J 7 bases short, with 13 bases between. The CDR3 is made up of 14 amino acids. Germline values: CDR1 SGDLS, CDR2 YYNGEE. In nucleotides, the CDR3 is TGTGCCAGCAGCGTAGCGTCGGGCGCGGGGACCCAGTACTTC. Protein product: CASSVASGAGTQYF. The full variable domain, with the rest looked up from reference TRBV9 and TRBJ2-5, is DSGVTQTPKHLITATGQRVTLRCSPRSGDLSVYWYQQSLDQGLQFLIQYYNGEERAKGNILERFSAQQFPDLHSELNLSSLELGDSALYFCASSVASGAGTQYFGPGTRLLVL.

The chain carries TRBV9 and TRBJ2-5; 10 positions match TRBD2. The CDR3 has 17 residues. V was pared by 3 bases and J by 2 bases, with 10 bases of the junction left unmatched. Germline-derived CDR1 and CDR2 are SGDLS and YYNGEE. The DNA for the CDR3 is TGTGCCAGCAGCGACGGTTCGGGGACTAGCGAACAAGAGACCCAGTACTTC. Protein sequence: CASSDGSGTSEQETQYF.

V gene TRBV2 combines with J gene TRBJ2-7, with a weak D call TRBD2 (5 bases). V lost 6 bases to trimming and J lost 4 bases, with 13 bases between them. The CDR3 covers 13 residues. Looked up from germline, CDR1 is SNHLY and CDR2 is FYNNEI. Here the CDR3 DNA reads TGTGCCAGCAGCAAAGGGAGCAGTTACGAGCAGTACTTC. It codes for CASSKGSSYEQYF.

This clone was picked up one time. The chain recombines TRBV27 with TRBJ2-2, with TRBD1 matching over 11 bases. The CDR3 is 14 amino acids. J gave up 5 bases and V 9 bases, and 5 bases lay outside the gene matches. CDR1 is MNHEY and CDR2 is SMNVEV in the germline V gene (reference sequence). As DNA, the CDR3 is TGTGCCAGTGGGACAGGGGGAGGAACCGGGGAGCTGTTTTTT. Translation: CASGTGGGTGELFF.

The chain uses TRBV19 and TRBJ2-5; perhaps TRBD2 as D (7 bases). The CDR3 loop spans 15 amino acids. V was shortened by 3 bases and J by 5 bases, with 16 bases between the two germline ends. Germline V gene lookup returns CDR1 LNHDA and CDR2 SQIVND (reference sequence). Here the CDR3 reads CASSMGGAGGETQYF. CDR3 DNA: TGTGCCAGTAGTATGGGGGGGGCCGGAGGGGAGACCCAGTACTTC. The complete variable domain, with remaining parts taken from reference TRBV19 and TRBJ2-5, reads DGGITQSPKYLFRKEGQNVTLSCEQNLNHDAMYWYRQDPGQGLRLIYYSQIVNDFQKGDIAEGYSVSREKKESFPLTVTSAQKNPTAFYLCASSMGGAGGETQYFGPGTRLLVL.

The rearrangement links TRBV5-4 to TRBJ2-1; weak D call: TRBD1 (5 bases). Trimming stripped 4 bases from V and 1 base from J, with 12 bases between. The CDR3 has 15 residues. Germline V gene data show CDR1 as SGHNT and CDR2 as YYREEE (reference sequence). CDR3 in DNA: TGTGCCAGCAGCGTCGACAGTAGGTCCTACAATGAGCAGTTCTTC. It translates to CASSVDSRSYNEQFF.

The chain has TRBV30 and TRBJ2-3; D gene ambiguous. The CDR3 loop spans 15 amino acids. Trimming took 0 bases from V and 1 from J, leaving 11 bases between them. Germline V gives CDR1 GTSNPN, CDR2 SVGIG (reference sequence). CDR3 protein: CAWSVPLGGTDTQYF. The CDR3 DNA follows: TGTGCCTGGAGTGTCCCTTTGGGCGGCACAGATACGCAGTATTTT.

The chain recombines TRBV10-3 with TRBJ1-2, with TRBD1 identical over 9 bases. The CDR3 extends over 18 amino acids. From germline, CDR1 is ENHRY and CDR2 SYGVKD. V lost 3 bases to trimming and J lost 3 bases; unmatched junction nucleotides: 14. The CDR3 coding sequence is TGTGCCATCAGTGACGTTGTTGGGACAGGGCCCGTCTACTATGGCTACACCTTC. Protein sequence: CAISDVVGTGPVYYGYTF.

The gene calls are TRBV28 and TRBJ2-2; 8 bases are a match to TRBD1. This CDR3 has 15 residues. Unmatched junction bases numbered 5, after V lost 6 bases and J lost 2 bases. CDR1 is MDHEN and CDR2 is SYDVKM in the germline V gene. CDR3 nucleotides: TGTGCCAGCAGGCCACAGGGGGGAAACACCGGGGAGCTGTTTTTT. Translating it yields CASRPQGGNTGELFF.

The rearrangement joins TRBV6-6 to TRBJ1-2; 9 nucleotides align to TRBD1. The CDR3 sequence is 12 residues long. CDR1 is MNHNY and CDR2 is SVGAGI in the germline V gene (reference sequence). With 7 bases clipped from V and 7 bases from J, the junction kept 4 bases outside the gene matches. The CDR3 sequence: CASTPQGAGYTF. The CDR3 coding sequence is TGTGCCAGCACTCCACAGGGGGCTGGCTACACCTTC.

The chain is built from TRBV21-1 and TRBJ2-7; no DNA check was done on the table's D call, TRBD2. TRBV21-1 corresponds to a pseudogene. The CDR3 totals 16 residues. In DNA, the CDR3 is TGTGCCAGCAGCAAAGATGGAGCGGGAGGGCCCTACGAGCAGTACGTC. Its protein product is CASSKDGAGGPYEQYV.

The chain joins TRBV19 to TRBJ2-7, with 11 bases matching TRBD1. V lost 4 bases, J lost 3 bases, and 2 bases stayed unmatched. CDR1 and CDR2 from the germline V gene are LNHDA and SQIVND (reference sequence). This CDR3 spans 14 amino acids. The CDR3 region has the DNA TGTGCCAGTAGTACCGGGACAGGGGGCTACGAGCAGTACTTC. Amino acids: CASSTGTGGYEQYF.

This chain connects TRBV5-5 to TRBJ2-5; D call uncertain. This CDR3 contains 13 residues. V was cut by 1 base and J by 4 bases, with 8 bases left in between. Germline CDR1 is SGHKS and CDR2 is YYEKEE (reference sequence). CDR3 in DNA: TGTGCCAGCAGCTTGCTTAGTCCAGAGACCCAGTACTTC. Amino acids: CASSLLSPETQYF.

This clone was seen just once. The chain links TRBV14 to TRBJ2-1; D unresolved. The V and J ends lost 0 bases and 4 bases respectively, with 10 bases between them. There are 15 residues in the CDR3. Germline V gene lookup returns CDR1 SGHDN and CDR2 FVKESK. As DNA, the CDR3 is TGTGCCAGCAGCCAAGAGGGCCTGGGTTACAATGAGCAGTTCTTC. It encodes CASSQEGLGYNEQFF.

The CDR3 nucleotides are TGTGCCAGCAGACCCCTGTCGGGAGCGGGCCAGTCCTACGAGCAGTACTTC. Translated: CASRPLSGAGQSYEQYF. V and J are TRBV28 and TRBJ2-7; D is possibly TRBD2 (6 bases). Trimming shortened V by 6 bases and J by 1 base, and 22 bases separated the two germline ends. This CDR3 region has 17 residues. Germline values: CDR1 MDHEN, CDR2 SYDVKM.

This chain links TRBV6-5 with TRBJ1-5; 7 positions agree with TRBD1. V gave up 7 bases and J gave up 7 bases; unmatched junction bases: 10. The CDR3 runs to 14 residues. CDR1 and CDR2 (germline): MNHEY, SVGAGI. The CDR3 DNA sequence: TGTGCCAGCATGCCGACAGGGATGGGGCAGCCCCAGCATTTT. Translation: CASMPTGMGQPQHF.

The chain combines TRBV30 with TRBJ2-3; TRBD2 matches at 11 bases. The germline V gene has CDR1 GTSNPN and CDR2 SVGIG (reference sequence). This CDR3 spans 14 amino acids. Trimming removed 3 bases from V and 6 bases from J; junction bases left unmatched: 5. As DNA, the CDR3 is TGTGCCTGGAGGTCTAGCGGGAGGAGGGATACGCAGTATTTT. This encodes CAWRSSGRRDTQYF. The full variable domain, with the rest looked up from reference TRBV30 and TRBJ2-3, is SQTIHQWPATLVQPVGSPLSLECTVEGTSNPNLYWYRQAAGRGLQLLFYSVGIGQISSEVPQNLSASRPQDRQFILSSKKLLLSDSGFYLCAWRSSGRRDTQYFGPGTRLTVL.

This clone was observed once. The chain joins TRBV5-1 to TRBJ1-1; D remains ambiguous. The V end was cut by 0 bases, the J end by 0 bases, with 6 bases between. In germline, CDR1 is SGHRS, CDR2 YFSETQ. The CDR3 has 14 amino acids. CDR3 DNA sequence: TGCGCCAGCAGCTTGGGGTACTTGAACACTGAAGCTTTCTTT. This encodes CASSLGYLNTEAFF.

The chain couples TRBV11-3 to TRBJ2-5; the match to TRBD1 covers 12 bases. Per germline, CDR1 SGHNT and CDR2 YENEEA. The CDR3 has 16 residues. The V segment lost 4 bases and the J segment 3 bases; nucleotides outside the gene matches: 6. The CDR3 is CASSSSGQGAKETQYF. The CDR3, as DNA: TGTGCCAGCAGCTCATCGGGACAGGGGGCTAAAGAGACCCAGTACTTC.

The DNA of the CDR3 is TGTGCCAGCAGCTTTCTCACGGGATCTGGGGAGCAGTACTTC. Protein: CASSFLTGSGEQYF. The chain has TRBV7-2 and TRBJ2-7, with a weak D call TRBD2 (5 bases). CDR1 and CDR2 (germline): SGHTA, FQGNSA. This CDR3 contains 14 residues. V was clipped by 3 bases and J by 7 bases, with 16 bases between them.

The V call is TRBV2, the J call TRBJ1-6; no definite D call. With 1 base removed from V and 5 bases from J, the gap between germline ends came to 9 bases. The length of the CDR3 is 15 residues. Looked up from germline, CDR1 is SNHLY and CDR2 is FYNNEI. The CDR3 loop reads CASSEVGADNSPLHF. The CDR3 nucleotides read TGTGCCAGCAGTGAAGTCGGAGCCGATAATTCACCCCTCCACTTT.

J is TRBJ1-2 and V is TRBV10-3; D not resolved. Germline V gene data show CDR1 as ENHRY and CDR2 as SYGVKD. Trimming removed 11 bases at V and 3 bases at J, with 16 bases between. The CDR3 extends over 13 amino acids. This CDR3 reads CAVAGRVDYGYTF. The CDR3, as DNA: TGTGCCGTAGCCGGGAGGGTGGACTATGGCTACACCTTC.

This sequence joins TRBV19 and TRBJ1-4; unclear D gene. Germline CDR1 reads LNHDA; CDR2 reads SQIVND (reference sequence). The CDR3 contains 15 residues. Trimming pared 9 bases from V and 3 bases from J, leaving 17 bases between. This CDR3 reads CASQKPGSANEKLFF. The CDR3 region has the DNA TGTGCCAGCCAAAAGCCCGGGTCAGCTAATGAAAAACTGTTTTTT.

V gene TRBV27 combines with J gene TRBJ2-2; D remains ambiguous. V lost 5 bases to trimming and J lost 6 bases, with 7 bases between them. CDR3 length: 12 amino acids. Per the germline V gene, CDR1 is MNHEY and CDR2 is SMNVEV (reference sequence). CDR3 nucleotide sequence: TGTGCCAGCAGTCCAGATGCCGGGGAGCTGTTTTTT. It specifies CASSPDAGELFF.

CDR3 in DNA: TGTGCCTGGAGACGGAACTATGGCTACACCTTC. Its protein product is CAWRRNYGYTF. This chain links TRBV30 with TRBJ1-2; D not certain. Looked up from germline, CDR1 is GTSNPN and CDR2 is SVGIG (reference sequence). Trimming shortened V by 3 bases and J by 2 bases, and 4 bases separated the two germline ends. CDR3 size: 11 residues.

The V call is TRBV6-6, the J call TRBJ1-2; no clear D gene. With 0 bases removed from V and 6 bases from J, the gap between germline ends came to 11 bases. The CDR3 length is 14 residues. Germline V gene data show CDR1 as MNHNY and CDR2 as SVGAGI (reference sequence). The CDR3 DNA reads TGTGCCAGCAGTTACTCGAGGGCGGGGAATGGCTACACCTTC. Translation gives CASSYSRAGNGYTF.